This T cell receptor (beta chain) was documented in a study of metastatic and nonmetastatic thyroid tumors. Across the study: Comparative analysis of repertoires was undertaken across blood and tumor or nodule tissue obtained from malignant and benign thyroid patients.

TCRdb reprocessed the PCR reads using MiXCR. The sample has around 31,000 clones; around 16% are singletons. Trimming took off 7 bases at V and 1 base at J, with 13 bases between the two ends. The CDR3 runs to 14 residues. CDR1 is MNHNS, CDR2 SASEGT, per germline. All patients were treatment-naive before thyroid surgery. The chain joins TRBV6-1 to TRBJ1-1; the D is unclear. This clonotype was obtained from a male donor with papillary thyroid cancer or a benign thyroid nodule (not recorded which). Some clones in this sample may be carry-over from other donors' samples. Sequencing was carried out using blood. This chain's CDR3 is CASKPPIGNTEAFF. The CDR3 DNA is TGTGCCAGCAAACCTCCGATCGGGAACACTGAAGCTTTCTTT.